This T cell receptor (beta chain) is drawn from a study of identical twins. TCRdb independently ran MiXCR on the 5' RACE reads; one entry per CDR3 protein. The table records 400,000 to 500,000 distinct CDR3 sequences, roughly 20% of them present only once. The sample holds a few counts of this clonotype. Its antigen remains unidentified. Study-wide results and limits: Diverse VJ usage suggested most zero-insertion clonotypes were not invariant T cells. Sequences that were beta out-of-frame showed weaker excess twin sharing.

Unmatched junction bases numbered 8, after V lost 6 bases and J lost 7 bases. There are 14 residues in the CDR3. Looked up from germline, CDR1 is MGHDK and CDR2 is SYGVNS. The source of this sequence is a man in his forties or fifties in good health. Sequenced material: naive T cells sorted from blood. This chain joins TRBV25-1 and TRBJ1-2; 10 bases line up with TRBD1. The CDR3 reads CASSGMGQGFGYTF. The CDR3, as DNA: TGTGCCAGCAGCGGAATGGGACAGGGGTTTGGCTACACCTTC.